The 20 T cell receptor beta chains given below trace back to one sample, sequenced in a study of cytomegalovirus exposure and HLA in healthy donors. PCR primers comprised 60 Vbeta and 13 Jbeta primers. The protocol was immunoSEQ multiplex PCR, while the TCRdb copy is restricted to in-frame clones and leaves out a portion. The data hold around 150,000 clones, with approximately 78% observed a single time. The specimen sequenced was PBMCs. These TCRs come from a woman aged 18-30 years in good health and CMV-seronegative.

The V call is TRBV5-1, the J call TRBJ2-1; TRBD2 aligns across 14 bases. The CDR3 consists of 21 residues. The V gene's germline CDR1 is SGHRS and CDR2 YFSETQ. V was pared by 3 bases and J by 7 bases, with 21 bases of the junction left unmatched. The CDR3 region is CASSWATGDPGLAGVLNEQFF. The CDR3 coding sequence is TGCGCCAGCAGCTGGGCGACAGGGGATCCGGGACTAGCGGGAGTGCTAAATGAGCAGTTCTTC.

V is TRBV25-1 and J is TRBJ2-3; TRBD1 might be the D (6 bases). The CDR3 runs 18 residues. With 0 bases removed from V and 1 base from J, the gap between germline ends came to 17 bases. Per the germline V gene, CDR1 is MGHDK and CDR2 is SYGVNS. The CDR3 region is CASSEYILTGNGTDTQYF. For the CDR3, the DNA is TGTGCCAGCAGTGAATATATTCTTACAGGGAACGGCACAGATACGCAGTATTTT.

The chain employs TRBV10-3 and TRBJ2-1; the D gene is possibly TRBD2 (5 bases). Looked up from germline, CDR1 is ENHRY and CDR2 is SYGVKD. V shed 2 bases and J shed 3 bases, with 11 bases lying between them. There are 15 residues in the CDR3. The DNA for the CDR3 is TGTGCCATCAGTGAGCCCGGACTGGTCTACAATGAGCAGTTCTTC. Protein product: CAISEPGLVYNEQFF.

The CDR3 here is CASSAGQSYTGELFF. CDR3 DNA sequence: TGCGCCAGCAGCGCGGGACAGAGCTACACCGGGGAGCTGTTTTTT. The J gene is TRBJ2-2, the V gene TRBV5-1; a weak D match, TRBD1 (7 bases). From germline, CDR1 is SGHRS and CDR2 YFSETQ. This CDR3 contains 15 residues. Trimming removed 4 bases from V and 3 bases from J, with 13 bases in between. Supplemented by reference TRBV5-1 and TRBJ2-2, the full variable domain reads KAGVTQTPRYLIKTRGQQVTLSCSPISGHRSVSWYQQTPGQGLQFLFEYFSETQRNKGNFPGRFSGRQFSNSRSEMNVSTLELGDSALYLCASSAGQSYTGELFFGEGSRLTVL.

The rearrangement uses TRBV10-3 and TRBJ2-7, with D possibly matching TRBD1 (6 bases). Trimming pared 6 bases from V and 6 bases from J, leaving 18 bases between. The CDR3 extends over 14 amino acids. Germline V gene lookup returns CDR1 ENHRY and CDR2 SYGVKD. The CDR3 loop is CAISYQGHSSEQYF. The CDR3 nucleotides are TGTGCCATCAGCTATCAGGGGCATTCGAGCGAGCAGTACTTC.

This clone has only one observation. This sequence joins TRBV5-1 and TRBJ2-7; 10 nucleotides align to TRBD1. The CDR3 spans 17 residues. CDR1 and CDR2 (germline): SGHRS, YFSETQ. V was pared by 4 bases and J by 3 bases, with 13 bases of the junction left unmatched. The CDR3 sequence is CASSPRGQGRGSYEQYF. The CDR3 DNA sequence: TGCGCCAGCAGCCCCCGGGGACAGGGGAGAGGTAGCTACGAGCAGTACTTC. Combining the CDR3 with reference TRBV5-1 and TRBJ2-7 gives the whole variable domain KAGVTQTPRYLIKTRGQQVTLSCSPISGHRSVSWYQQTPGQGLQFLFEYFSETQRNKGNFPGRFSGRQFSNSRSEMNVSTLELGDSALYLCASSPRGQGRGSYEQYFGPGTRLTVT.

The V and J genes are TRBV27 and TRBJ2-7, with TRBD1 as a possible D gene (6 bases). The V gene's germline CDR1 is MNHEY and CDR2 SMNVEV (reference sequence). The CDR3 sequence is 14 residues long. Trimming took 6 bases from V and 4 from J, leaving 16 bases between them. CDR3 residues: CASRLQGMEYEQYF. For the CDR3, the DNA is TGTGCCAGCAGGTTACAGGGAATGGAGTACGAGCAGTACTTC.

The chain couples TRBV9 to TRBJ1-4; TRBD1 matches at 9 bases. V trimming: 3 bases; J trimming: 0 bases; junction bases outside the gene matches: 3. Germline V gene data show CDR1 as SGDLS and CDR2 as YYNGEE. The CDR3 covers 16 residues. The CDR3 sequence: CASSGDRGTTNEKLFF. Written as DNA, the CDR3 is TGTGCCAGCAGCGGAGACAGGGGGACAACTAATGAAAAACTGTTTTTT.

The rearrangement joins TRBV12-2 to TRBJ1-2; the table assigns TRBD1, which was not confirmed against the DNA. TRBV12-2 is flagged as a pseudogene. CDR3 length: 15 residues. The CDR3 DNA is TGTGCAAGTCGCTTACAGGACAGACAGGTCAATGGCTACACCTTC. Its protein product is CASRLQDRQVNGYTF.

This rearrangement joins TRBV7-3 to TRBJ1-2, with 9 nucleotides matching TRBD1. Germline values: CDR1 SGHTA, CDR2 FQGTGA. This CDR3 is built from 13 residues. V shed 6 bases, J shed 6 bases, and the junction held 5 bases outside the gene matches. The CDR3: CASREQGADGYTF. CDR3 nucleotides: TGTGCCAGCAGGGAACAGGGGGCGGATGGCTACACCTTC.

This clone was observed once. V usage is TRBV27 and J usage is TRBJ2-2; D is perhaps TRBD2 (5 bases). There are 12 residues in the CDR3. Germline V lookup: CDR1 MNHEY, CDR2 SMNVEV (reference sequence). V was clipped by 6 bases and J by 6 bases, with 8 bases between them. CDR3 coding DNA: TGTGCCAGCAGGGAGGCCGCCGGGGAGCTGTTTTTT. Its protein is CASREAAGELFF.

This rearrangement joins TRBV5-1 to TRBJ1-1; D is perhaps TRBD1 (6 bases). This CDR3 is built from 15 residues. The V end lost 2 bases, the J end lost 1 base, and 12 bases lay between the germline ends. The V gene's germline CDR1 is SGHRS and CDR2 YFSETQ. The CDR3 region has the DNA TGCGCCAGCAGCTTACAGGGTTGGTGGAACACTGAAGCTTTCTTT. Its protein product is CASSLQGWWNTEAFF. Full variable domain (remainder filled in from reference TRBV5-1 and TRBJ1-1): KAGVTQTPRYLIKTRGQQVTLSCSPISGHRSVSWYQQTPGQGLQFLFEYFSETQRNKGNFPGRFSGRQFSNSRSEMNVSTLELGDSALYLCASSLQGWWNTEAFFGQGTRLTVV.

The chain joins TRBV7-9 to TRBJ2-1; 10 bases map to TRBD2. Germline trimming cut 7 bases from V and 7 bases from J; bases unmatched to any gene: 13. The germline CDR1 and CDR2 sequences are SEHNR and FQNEAQ (reference sequence). The CDR3 length is 16 residues. The CDR3 here is CASTLVAGGETNEQFF. CDR3 sequence (DNA): TGTGCCAGCACCCTCGTAGCGGGAGGAGAGACGAATGAGCAGTTCTTC.

This clone turned up a few times. The rearrangement joins TRBV5-1 to TRBJ1-1; 7 bases align to TRBD1. The CDR3 sequence is 14 residues long. Germline loops: CDR1 SGHRS, CDR2 YFSETQ. Trimming took 1 base from V and 2 from J; bases not matched to a gene: 2. The CDR3 nucleotides are TGCGCCAGCAGCTTGAGACAGGGAAACACTGAAGCTTTCTTT. It encodes CASSLRQGNTEAFF.

The V call is TRBV6-6, the J call TRBJ1-2; 11 nucleotides match TRBD1. Germline V lookup: CDR1 MNHNY, CDR2 SVGAGI (reference sequence). Trimming cost V 6 bases and J 8 bases; bases outside gene matches: 11. The CDR3 loop spans 15 amino acids. The CDR3 protein is CASSPLGQGAQGYTF. CDR3 nucleotide sequence: TGTGCCAGCAGCCCACTCGGACAGGGGGCCCAAGGCTACACCTTC.

The CDR3, as DNA: TGTGCCAGCAGCTTAGAGGTTGGACAGCTGAACACTGAAGCTTTCTTT. Translation: CASSLEVGQLNTEAFF. The chain has TRBV7-3 and TRBJ1-1, with D tentatively TRBD1 (6 bases). Germline V CDR1 and CDR2: SGHTA, FQGTGA. Trimming removed 2 bases from V and 0 bases from J, with 13 bases in between. This CDR3 spans 16 amino acids.

This clone has only a few counts. The chain employs TRBV11-1 and TRBJ2-7; 9 nucleotides align to TRBD1. The germline V gene has CDR1 SGHAT and CDR2 FQDESV (reference sequence). The V segment lost 2 bases and the J segment 3 bases; nucleotides outside the gene matches: 2. This CDR3 contains 14 residues. In nucleotides, the CDR3 is TGTGCCAGCAGCTTACGGGACAGGGACTACGAGCAGTACTTC. The encoded protein is CASSLRDRDYEQYF.

The J gene is TRBJ2-5, the V gene TRBV5-6, with a weak D call TRBD1 (7 bases). V was cut by 1 base and J by 6 bases, with 19 bases left in between. From germline, CDR1 is SGHDT and CDR2 YYEEEE. This CDR3 is built from 16 residues. Here the CDR3 DNA reads TGTGCCAGCAGCTTGCGGCAGGGGGGTCTCATGAAGACCCAGTACTTC. This encodes CASSLRQGGLMKTQYF. Together with reference TRBV5-6 and TRBJ2-5, the CDR3 gives the full variable domain: DAGVTQSPTHLIKTRGQQVTLRCSPKSGHDTVSWYQQALGQGPQFIFQYYEEEERQRGNFPDRFSGHQFPNYSSELNVNALLLGDSALYLCASSLRQGGLMKTQYFGPGTRLLVL.

In this sample, this clone turned up a few times. This chain uses TRBV7-3 with TRBJ2-3, with TRBD2 matching over 8 bases. The V and J ends lost 4 bases and 2 bases, in that order; junction bases with no gene match: 2. The CDR3 extends over 14 amino acids. CDR1 and CDR2 (germline): SGHTA, FQGTGA. DNA for the CDR3: TGTGCCAGCAGCTACGGGGGGGACACAGATACGCAGTATTTT. This translates into CASSYGGDTDTQYF. The complete variable domain, with remaining parts taken from reference TRBV7-3 and TRBJ2-3, reads GAGVSQTPSNKVTEKGKYVELRCDPISGHTALYWYRQSLGQGPEFLIYFQGTGAADDSGLPNDRFFAVRPEGSVSTLKIQRTERGDSAVYLCASSYGGDTDTQYFGPGTRLTVL.

The chain's CDR3 is CASSLLSGGTEAFF. CDR3 sequence (DNA): TGTGCCAGCAGCCTATTGAGCGGGGGCACTGAAGCTTTCTTT. The rearrangement joins TRBV11-2 to TRBJ1-1, with D perhaps matching TRBD1 (5 bases). The V gene's germline CDR1 is SGHAT and CDR2 FQNNGV. V lost 5 bases to trimming and J lost 4 bases, with 14 bases between them. This CDR3 comprises 14 residues.